These T cell receptor beta chains were read from a single sample in a study of beta chain features in type 1 diabetes. Some clones are missing from TCRdb's copy, which holds only in-frame ones; the method was immunoSEQ multiplex PCR. In the table there are some 410,000 clones, over 10% of which are singletons. Sequencing was carried out using naive CD4+ T cells from blood. The receptors were sampled from a woman aged 18-29 years in good health. Both conserved end residues are part of each CDR3. The order of the fields is D gene, J gene, V gene, clone size, CDR3 protein, CDR3 DNA. A D gene is named only where the DNA matches it firmly. Clone size appears in some rows only: once, few, many, or a class for an expanded clone.

d_call: .; j_call: TRBJ2-3; v_call: TRBV18; clone_size: .; cdr3_aa: CASSLSPSGTDTQYF; cdr3_nt: TGTGCCAGCTCACTCTCCCCGTCGGGTACAGATACGCAGTATTTT
d_call: TRBD2; j_call: TRBJ2-1; v_call: TRBV15; clone_size: .; cdr3_aa: CATSRDPTGGAEQFF; cdr3_nt: TGTGCCACCAGCAGAGATCCCACGGGGGGTGCTGAGCAGTTCTTC
d_call: .; j_call: TRBJ2-5; v_call: TRBV4-1; clone_size: .; cdr3_aa: CASSQVPGAETQYF; cdr3_nt: TGCGCCAGCAGCCAAGTCCCAGGGGCAGAGACCCAGTACTTC
d_call: TRBD1; j_call: TRBJ1-5; v_call: TRBV7-9; clone_size: once; cdr3_aa: CASSSADRRDQPQHF; cdr3_nt: TGTGCCAGCAGCTCGGCGGACAGGAGGGATCAGCCCCAGCATTTT
d_call: .; j_call: TRBJ1-6; v_call: TRBV25-1; clone_size: few; cdr3_aa: CASSPRGGSGSNSPLHF; cdr3_nt: TGTGCCAGCAGTCCCAGAGGGGGTTCAGGAAGTAATTCACCCCTCCACTTT
d_call: .; j_call: TRBJ1-1; v_call: TRBV4-1; clone_size: few; cdr3_aa: CASSQVGLARGNTEAFF; cdr3_nt: TGCGCCAGCAGCCAAGTCGGGCTTGCACGGGGGAACACTGAAGCTTTCTTT
d_call: .; j_call: TRBJ2-7; v_call: TRBV10-3; clone_size: few; cdr3_aa: CAISEMARGEQYF; cdr3_nt: TGTGCCATCAGTGAGATGGCGAGAGGCGAGCAGTACTTC
d_call: TRBD2; j_call: TRBJ2-5; v_call: TRBV25-1; clone_size: .; cdr3_aa: CASSDPSSAGGSPQYF; cdr3_nt: TGTGCCAGCAGTGACCCGTCTTCTGCGGGAGGGTCTCCACAGTACTTC
d_call: .; j_call: TRBJ2-7; v_call: TRBV7-2; clone_size: .; cdr3_aa: CASSLSFEQYF; cdr3_nt: TGTGCCAGCAGCCTTAGCTTCGAGCAGTACTTC
d_call: .; j_call: TRBJ2-1; v_call: TRBV30; clone_size: few; cdr3_aa: CAWSEEWNEQFF; cdr3_nt: TGTGCCTGGAGCGAGGAGTGGAATGAGCAGTTCTTC
d_call: .; j_call: TRBJ2-1; v_call: TRBV7-3; clone_size: .; cdr3_aa: CASSLGPTGPNEQFF; cdr3_nt: TGTGCCAGCAGCTTAGGTCCAACAGGGCCCAATGAGCAGTTCTTC
d_call: TRBD1; j_call: TRBJ2-2; v_call: TRBV7-2; clone_size: .; cdr3_aa: CASSSLGGAVTGELFF; cdr3_nt: TGTGCCAGCAGCTCCCTAGGGGGCGCGGTCACCGGGGAGCTGTTTTTT
d_call: .; j_call: TRBJ1-6; v_call: TRBV15; clone_size: .; cdr3_aa: CATSRDIGNSPLHF; cdr3_nt: TGTGCCACCAGCAGAGATATCGGAAATTCACCCCTCCACTTT
d_call: .; j_call: TRBJ2-3; v_call: TRBV10-3; clone_size: .; cdr3_aa: CAISGSGTSTDTQYF; cdr3_nt: TGTGCCATCAGTGGTTCTGGAACTAGCACAGATACGCAGTATTTT
d_call: TRBD1; j_call: TRBJ1-5; v_call: TRBV25-1; clone_size: .; cdr3_aa: CASSEGTGVDQPQHF; cdr3_nt: TGTGCCAGCAGTGAGGGCACAGGGGTGGATCAGCCCCAGCATTTT
d_call: .; j_call: TRBJ1-2; v_call: TRBV6-6; clone_size: .; cdr3_aa: CASTPIKDYGYTF; cdr3_nt: TGTGCCAGCACCCCTATTAAAGACTATGGCTACACCTTC
d_call: .; j_call: TRBJ1-4; v_call: TRBV25-1; clone_size: .; cdr3_aa: CASSVRTNEKLFF; cdr3_nt: TGTGCCAGCAGCGTCAGGACTAATGAAAAACTGTTTTTT
d_call: .; j_call: TRBJ1-6; v_call: TRBV25-1; clone_size: .; cdr3_aa: CASTSSSYNSPLHF; cdr3_nt: TGTGCCAGCACTTCTAGCTCCTATAATTCACCCCTCCACTTT
d_call: TRBD2; j_call: TRBJ2-3; v_call: TRBV18; clone_size: few; cdr3_aa: CASSPPGTSGDTQYF; cdr3_nt: TGTGCCAGCTCTCCCCCCGGGACTAGCGGAGATACGCAGTATTTT
d_call: .; j_call: TRBJ2-5; v_call: TRBV7-9; clone_size: few; cdr3_aa: CASSSRARETQYF; cdr3_nt: TGTGCCAGCAGCTCCAGGGCTCGAGAGACCCAGTACTTC
d_call: TRBD2; j_call: TRBJ2-1; v_call: TRBV7-2; clone_size: .; cdr3_aa: CASSVTSGRSASYNEQFF; cdr3_nt: TGTGCCAGCAGCGTGACTAGCGGGAGGTCCGCTTCCTACAATGAGCAGTTCTTC
d_call: .; j_call: TRBJ1-4; v_call: TRBV15; clone_size: .; cdr3_aa: CATSSAGSLNEKLFF; cdr3_nt: TGTGCCACCAGCTCGGCGGGCAGCTTGAATGAAAAACTGTTTTTT
d_call: .; j_call: TRBJ1-2; v_call: TRBV30; clone_size: few; cdr3_aa: CAWSGRGGGYTF; cdr3_nt: TGTGCCTGGAGTGGAAGAGGGGGTGGCTACACCTTC
d_call: .; j_call: TRBJ2-5; v_call: TRBV15; clone_size: few; cdr3_aa: CATSRDPGKETQYF; cdr3_nt: TGTGCCACCAGCAGAGATCCGGGGAAAGAGACCCAGTACTTC
d_call: .; j_call: TRBJ2-5; v_call: TRBV2; clone_size: .; cdr3_aa: CASSVRFVGETQYF; cdr3_nt: TGTGCCAGCAGTGTCCGGTTCGTTGGGGAGACCCAGTACTTC
d_call: .; j_call: TRBJ1-1; v_call: TRBV7-2; clone_size: .; cdr3_aa: CASSLVEAFF; cdr3_nt: TGTGCCAGCAGCTTGGTTGAAGCTTTCTTT
d_call: .; j_call: TRBJ1-1; v_call: TRBV5-4; clone_size: .; cdr3_aa: CASSLRATPGEAFF; cdr3_nt: TGTGCCAGCAGCTTGAGGGCTACCCCTGGTGAAGCTTTCTTT
d_call: .; j_call: TRBJ1-1; v_call: TRBV5-1; clone_size: .; cdr3_aa: CASSFGRGRNTEAFF; cdr3_nt: TGCGCCAGCAGCTTCGGCAGGGGTAGGAACACTGAAGCTTTCTTT
d_call: TRBD1; j_call: TRBJ2-7; v_call: TRBV6-5; clone_size: .; cdr3_aa: CASRDRAISYEQYF; cdr3_nt: TGTGCCAGCAGAGACAGGGCCATCTCCTACGAGCAGTACTTC
d_call: TRBD2; j_call: TRBJ2-3; v_call: TRBV7-2; clone_size: few; cdr3_aa: CASSLSGSKGTDTQYF; cdr3_nt: TGTGCCAGCAGCCTTAGCGGGAGTAAGGGCACAGATACGCAGTATTTT
d_call: .; j_call: TRBJ1-4; v_call: TRBV29-1; clone_size: .; cdr3_aa: CSVKFDRQLFF; cdr3_nt: TGCAGCGTCAAATTCGACCGTCAGCTGTTTTTT
d_call: TRBD1; j_call: TRBJ2-3; v_call: TRBV2; clone_size: .; cdr3_aa: CASLALDRGQKDTQYF; cdr3_nt: TGTGCCAGCCTGGCGTTGGACAGGGGGCAGAAAGATACGCAGTATTTT
d_call: .; j_call: TRBJ1-4; v_call: TRBV4-2; clone_size: .; cdr3_aa: CASSQEDLRTRHEKLFF; cdr3_nt: TGTGCCAGCAGCCAAGAGGATCTTAGAACGCGCCATGAAAAACTGTTTTTT
d_call: .; j_call: TRBJ2-3; v_call: TRBV9; clone_size: .; cdr3_aa: CASSLPGTPDTQYF; cdr3_nt: TGTGCCAGCAGCCTTCCGGGGACTCCAGATACGCAGTATTTT
d_call: .; j_call: TRBJ2-3; v_call: TRBV10-3; clone_size: few; cdr3_aa: CAISVITSSTDTQYF; cdr3_nt: TGTGCCATCAGTGTAATTACATCTAGCACAGATACGCAGTATTTT
d_call: .; j_call: TRBJ2-7; v_call: TRBV5-1; clone_size: .; cdr3_aa: CASSIGPTGSYEQYF; cdr3_nt: TGCGCCAGCAGCATTGGGCCGACGGGGAGCTACGAGCAGTACTTC
d_call: TRBD1; j_call: TRBJ2-1; v_call: TRBV6-6; clone_size: .; cdr3_aa: CASSTQDRGRIDEQFF; cdr3_nt: TGTGCCAGCAGTACCCAGGACAGGGGGCGCATTGATGAGCAGTTCTTC
d_call: .; j_call: TRBJ1-2; v_call: TRBV29-1; clone_size: .; cdr3_aa: CSVEFRTARNYGYTF; cdr3_nt: TGCAGCGTCGAATTTCGGACAGCTAGAAACTATGGCTACACCTTC
d_call: .; j_call: TRBJ2-6; v_call: TRBV7-3; clone_size: few; cdr3_aa: CASSSPGGANVLTF; cdr3_nt: TGTGCCAGCAGCTCACCAGGTGGGGCCAACGTCCTGACTTTC
d_call: TRBD2; j_call: TRBJ2-3; v_call: TRBV5-6; clone_size: few; cdr3_aa: CASSFRGVTDTQYF; cdr3_nt: TGTGCCAGCAGCTTTCGGGGGGTCACAGATACGCAGTATTTT
d_call: TRBD2; j_call: TRBJ2-1; v_call: TRBV27; clone_size: .; cdr3_aa: CTSGRNYNEQFF; cdr3_nt: TGTACCAGCGGGAGGAACTACAATGAGCAGTTCTTC
d_call: .; j_call: TRBJ1-1; v_call: TRBV2; clone_size: few; cdr3_aa: CASRFQQNTEAFF; cdr3_nt: TGTGCCAGCAGGTTTCAGCAGAACACTGAAGCTTTCTTT
d_call: TRBD2; j_call: TRBJ2-1; v_call: TRBV6-5; clone_size: few; cdr3_aa: CASSYSRTSYEQFF; cdr3_nt: TGTGCCAGCAGTTACTCTCGGACTAGCTATGAGCAGTTCTTC
d_call: .; j_call: TRBJ1-6; v_call: TRBV5-4; clone_size: .; cdr3_aa: CASSLEPGGSPLHF; cdr3_nt: TGTGCCAGCAGCTTGGAGCCAGGCGGCTCACCCCTCCACTTT
d_call: .; j_call: TRBJ2-7; v_call: TRBV15; clone_size: .; cdr3_aa: CATSRVPGAIYEQYF; cdr3_nt: TGTGCCACCAGCAGAGTGCCAGGGGCCATCTACGAGCAGTACTTC
d_call: .; j_call: TRBJ2-1; v_call: TRBV10-3; clone_size: many; cdr3_aa: CAISGNGWDEQFF; cdr3_nt: TGTGCCATCAGCGGAAACGGATGGGATGAGCAGTTCTTC
d_call: .; j_call: TRBJ2-1; v_call: TRBV4-3; clone_size: once; cdr3_aa: CASSRGITYNEQFF; cdr3_nt: TGCGCCAGCAGCCGCGGGATTACCTACAATGAGCAGTTCTTC
d_call: .; j_call: TRBJ2-2; v_call: TRBV2; clone_size: .; cdr3_aa: CASFRGTGELFF; cdr3_nt: TGTGCCAGCTTCAGGGGCACCGGGGAGCTGTTTTTT
d_call: TRBD1; j_call: TRBJ1-2; v_call: TRBV9; clone_size: .; cdr3_aa: CASRATGPGYTF; cdr3_nt: TGTGCCAGCAGAGCGACAGGGCCTGGCTACACCTTC
d_call: .; j_call: TRBJ1-1; v_call: TRBV19; clone_size: few; cdr3_aa: CASSIRGETTEAFF; cdr3_nt: TGTGCCAGTAGTATTAGAGGGGAGACCACTGAAGCTTTCTTT
d_call: .; j_call: TRBJ1-2; v_call: TRBV25-1; clone_size: .; cdr3_aa: CASSDRDNYGYTF; cdr3_nt: TGTGCCAGCAGTGACAGAGACAACTATGGCTACACCTTC
d_call: TRBD1; j_call: TRBJ1-6; v_call: TRBV7-2; clone_size: few; cdr3_aa: CASSPDRVNSPLHF; cdr3_nt: TGTGCCAGCAGCCCCGACAGGGTTAATTCACCCCTCCACTTT
d_call: .; j_call: TRBJ1-1; v_call: TRBV4-3; clone_size: .; cdr3_aa: CASSRKTENTEAFF; cdr3_nt: TGCGCCAGCAGCCGGAAGACAGAGAACACTGAAGCTTTCTTT